Listed here are 5 T cell receptor beta chains from one sample, sequenced in a study of T cell clones after liver transplantation. Produced via immunoSEQ multiplex PCR; TCRdb's table is partial and in-frame only. The sample has tens of thousands of clones; 75% to 90% are singletons. This material consisted of CD4+ T cells from blood, taken 12 months after liver transplant. These TCRs come from a human patient who received a liver transplant. The graft donor may have given rise to some T cells.

The chain carries TRBV5-1 and TRBJ2-3; D is unclear. Trimming took 0 bases from V and 6 from J, leaving 8 bases between them. Germline V lookup: CDR1 SGHRS, CDR2 YFSETQ. CDR3 size: 13 residues. DNA of the CDR3: TGCGCCAGCAGCTTGGAAACAGATGATACGCAGTATTTT. Its translation is CASSLETDDTQYF.

The rearrangement links TRBV7-2 to TRBJ2-7; D gene unclear. The CDR3 consists of 13 residues. The germline V and J ends were trimmed by 3 bases and 0 bases, with 6 bases remaining between them. In germline, CDR1 is SGHTA, CDR2 FQGNSA. CDR3 in DNA: TGTGCCAGCAGCTTTTCAAGCTCCTACGAGCAGTACTTC. Its translation: CASSFSSSYEQYF.

The rearrangement joins TRBV7-2 to TRBJ1-4; D is unclear. The CDR3 has 16 residues. V was clipped by 5 bases and J by 4 bases, with 17 bases between them. Germline values: CDR1 SGHTA, CDR2 FQGNSA. The DNA of the CDR3 is TGTGCCAGCAGCCCGAAAGCGGGGTGGGGTAATGAAAAACTGTTTTTT. It is translated as CASSPKAGWGNEKLFF.

The rearrangement joins TRBV25-1 to TRBJ2-6; D uncertain. Germline CDR1 is MGHDK and CDR2 is SYGVNS. The CDR3 contains 15 residues. Between the trimmed V and J ends, which lost 2 bases and 3 bases, there was a span of 8 bases. CDR3 coding DNA: TGTGCCAGCAGTGAACAAGGGCATGGGGCCAACGTCCTGACTTTC. Translation gives CASSEQGHGANVLTF. Looking up the rest from reference TRBV25-1 and TRBJ2-6 gives the full variable domain: EADIYQTPRYLVIGTGKKITLECSQTMGHDKMYWYQQDPGMELHLIHYSYGVNSTEKGDLSSESTVSRIRTEHFPLTLESARPSHTSQYLCASSEQGHGANVLTFGAGSRLTVL.

This rearrangement joins TRBV15 to TRBJ1-2; D gene ambiguous. The V gene's germline CDR1 is LNHNV and CDR2 YYDKDF (reference sequence). Trimming removed 0 bases at V and 5 bases at J, with 10 bases between. There are 14 residues in the CDR3. CDR3 DNA sequence: TGTGCCACCAGCAGAGATCATGAAGGGTATGGCTACACCTTC. Translation: CATSRDHEGYGYTF.